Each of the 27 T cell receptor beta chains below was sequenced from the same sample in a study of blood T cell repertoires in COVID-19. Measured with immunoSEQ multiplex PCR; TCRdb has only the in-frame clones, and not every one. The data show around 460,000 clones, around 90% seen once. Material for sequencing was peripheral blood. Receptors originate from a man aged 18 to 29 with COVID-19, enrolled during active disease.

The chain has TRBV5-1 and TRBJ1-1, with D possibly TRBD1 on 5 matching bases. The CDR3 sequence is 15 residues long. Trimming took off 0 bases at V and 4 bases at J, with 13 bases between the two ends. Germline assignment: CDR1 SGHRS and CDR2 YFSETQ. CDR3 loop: CASSLGGQGGTEAFF. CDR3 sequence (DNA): TGCGCCAGCAGCTTGGGGGGCCAGGGAGGCACTGAAGCTTTCTTT.

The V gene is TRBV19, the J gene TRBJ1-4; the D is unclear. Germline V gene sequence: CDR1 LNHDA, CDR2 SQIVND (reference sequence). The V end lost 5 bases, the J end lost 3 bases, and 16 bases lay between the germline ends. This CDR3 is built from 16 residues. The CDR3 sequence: CASSAALPAANEKLFF. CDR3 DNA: TGTGCCAGTAGTGCGGCACTTCCAGCGGCTAATGAAAAACTGTTTTTT.

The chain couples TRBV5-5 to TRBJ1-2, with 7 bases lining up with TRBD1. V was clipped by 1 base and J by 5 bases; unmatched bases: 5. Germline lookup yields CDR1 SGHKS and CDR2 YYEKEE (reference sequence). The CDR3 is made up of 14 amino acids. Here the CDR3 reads CASSLTGVGYGYTF. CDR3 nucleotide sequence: TGTGCCAGCAGCTTGACAGGGGTTGGGTATGGCTACACCTTC.

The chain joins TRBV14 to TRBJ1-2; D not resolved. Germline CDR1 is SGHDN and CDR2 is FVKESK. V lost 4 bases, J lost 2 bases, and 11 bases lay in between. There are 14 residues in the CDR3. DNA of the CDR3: TGTGCCAGCAGCCGAGGAGACCTAAACTATGGCTACACCTTC. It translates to CASSRGDLNYGYTF. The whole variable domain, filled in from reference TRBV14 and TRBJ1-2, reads EAGVTQFPSHSVIEKGQTVTLRCDPISGHDNLYWYRRVMGKEIKFLLHFVKESKQDESGMPNNRFLAERTGGTYSTLKVQPAELEDSGVYFCASSRGDLNYGYTFGSGTRLTVV.

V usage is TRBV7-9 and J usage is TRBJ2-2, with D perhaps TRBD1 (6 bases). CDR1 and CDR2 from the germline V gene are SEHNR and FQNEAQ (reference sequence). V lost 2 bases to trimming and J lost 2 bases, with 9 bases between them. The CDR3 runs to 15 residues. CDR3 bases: TGTGCCAGCAGCTTATGGACAGCCAACACCGGGGAGCTGTTTTTT. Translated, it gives CASSLWTANTGELFF.

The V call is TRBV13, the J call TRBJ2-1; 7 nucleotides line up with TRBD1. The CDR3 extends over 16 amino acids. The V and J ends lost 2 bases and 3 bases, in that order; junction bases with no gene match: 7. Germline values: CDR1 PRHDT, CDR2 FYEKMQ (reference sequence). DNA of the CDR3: TGTGCCAGCAGCTTACCGTCAGGGGGTATCTACAATGAGCAGTTCTTC. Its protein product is CASSLPSGGIYNEQFF.

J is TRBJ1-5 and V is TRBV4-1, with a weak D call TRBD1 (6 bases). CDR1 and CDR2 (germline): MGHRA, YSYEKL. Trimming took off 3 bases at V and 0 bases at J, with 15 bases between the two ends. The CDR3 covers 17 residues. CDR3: CASSHRTTGYSNQPQHF. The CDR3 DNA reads TGCGCCAGCAGCCACCGTACCACAGGGTATAGCAATCAGCCCCAGCATTTT.

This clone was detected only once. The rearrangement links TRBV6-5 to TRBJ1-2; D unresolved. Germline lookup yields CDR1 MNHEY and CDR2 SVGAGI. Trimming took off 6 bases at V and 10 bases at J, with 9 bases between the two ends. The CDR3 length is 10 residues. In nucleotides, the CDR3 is TGTGCCAGCAGCTGGGAGGTCTACACCTTC. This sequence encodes CASSWEVYTF.

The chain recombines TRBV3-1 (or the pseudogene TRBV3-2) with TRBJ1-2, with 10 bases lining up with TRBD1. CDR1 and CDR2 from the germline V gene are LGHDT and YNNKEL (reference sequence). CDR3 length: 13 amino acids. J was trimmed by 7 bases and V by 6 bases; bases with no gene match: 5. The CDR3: CASRGTGVFGYTF. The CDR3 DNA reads TGTGCCAGCAGGGGGACAGGGGTGTTTGGCTACACCTTC.

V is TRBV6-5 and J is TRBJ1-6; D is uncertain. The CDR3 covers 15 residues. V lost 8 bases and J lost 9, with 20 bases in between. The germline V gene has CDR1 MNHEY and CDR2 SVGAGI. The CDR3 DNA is TGTGCCAGCGGTACCGAGTGGGGAGCCATTTCACCCCTCCACTTT. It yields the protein CASGTEWGAISPLHF.

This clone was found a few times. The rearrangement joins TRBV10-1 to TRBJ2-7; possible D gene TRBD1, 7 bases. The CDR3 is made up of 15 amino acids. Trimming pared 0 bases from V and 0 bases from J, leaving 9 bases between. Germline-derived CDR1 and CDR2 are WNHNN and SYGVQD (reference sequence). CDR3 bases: TGCGCCAGCAGTGAGTCGCGGGACAGCTCCTACGAGCAGTACTTC. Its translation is CASSESRDSSYEQYF.

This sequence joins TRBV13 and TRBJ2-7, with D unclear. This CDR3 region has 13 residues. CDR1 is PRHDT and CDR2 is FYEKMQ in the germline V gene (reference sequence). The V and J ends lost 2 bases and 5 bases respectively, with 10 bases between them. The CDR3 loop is CASSLKPTHEQYF. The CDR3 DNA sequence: TGTGCCAGCAGCTTAAAGCCCACCCACGAGCAGTACTTC.

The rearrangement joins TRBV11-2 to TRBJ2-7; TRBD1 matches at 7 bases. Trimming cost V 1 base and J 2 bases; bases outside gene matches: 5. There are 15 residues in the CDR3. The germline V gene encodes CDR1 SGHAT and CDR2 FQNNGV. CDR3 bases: TGTGCCAGCAGCTTAGTTCCCCAGGGGGCCTACGAGCAGTACTTC. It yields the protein CASSLVPQGAYEQYF.

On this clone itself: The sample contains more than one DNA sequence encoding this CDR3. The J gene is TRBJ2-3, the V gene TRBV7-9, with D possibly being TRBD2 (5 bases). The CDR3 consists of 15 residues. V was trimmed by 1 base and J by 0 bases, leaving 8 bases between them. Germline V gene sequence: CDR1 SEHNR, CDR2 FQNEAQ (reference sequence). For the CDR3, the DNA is TGTGCCAGCAGCTTAGGGAGGACGAGCACAGATACGCAGTATTTT. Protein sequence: CASSLGRTSTDTQYF.

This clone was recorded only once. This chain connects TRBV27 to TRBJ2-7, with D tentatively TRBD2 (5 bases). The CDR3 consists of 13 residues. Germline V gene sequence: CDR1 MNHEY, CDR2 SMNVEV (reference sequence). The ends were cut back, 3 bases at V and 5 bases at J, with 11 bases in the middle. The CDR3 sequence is CASSLRVYDEQYF. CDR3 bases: TGTGCCAGCAGTTTGCGGGTGTATGACGAGCAGTACTTC.

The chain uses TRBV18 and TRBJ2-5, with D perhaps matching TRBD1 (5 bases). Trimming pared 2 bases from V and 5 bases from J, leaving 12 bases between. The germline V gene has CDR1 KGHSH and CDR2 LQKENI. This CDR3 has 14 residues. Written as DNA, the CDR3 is TGTGCCAGCTCACCAATACAGGCGGATGAGACCCAGTACTTC. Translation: CASSPIQADETQYF.

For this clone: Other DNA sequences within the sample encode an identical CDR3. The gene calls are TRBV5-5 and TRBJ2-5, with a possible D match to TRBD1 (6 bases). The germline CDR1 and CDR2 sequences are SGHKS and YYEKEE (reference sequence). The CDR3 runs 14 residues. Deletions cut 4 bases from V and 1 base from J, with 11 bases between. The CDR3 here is CASSLGQLQETQYF. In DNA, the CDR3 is TGTGCCAGCAGCCTCGGACAGCTCCAAGAGACCCAGTACTTC.

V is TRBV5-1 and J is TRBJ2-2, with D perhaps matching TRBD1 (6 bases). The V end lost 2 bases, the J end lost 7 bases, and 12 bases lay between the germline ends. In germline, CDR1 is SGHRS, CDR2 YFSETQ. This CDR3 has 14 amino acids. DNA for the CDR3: TGCGCCAGCAGCTTAGGGGGTATCGTCGGGGAGCTGTTTTTT. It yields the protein CASSLGGIVGELFF.

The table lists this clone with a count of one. CDR3 sequence: CATSAPTGTGDYEQYF. The CDR3 DNA is TGTGCCACCAGTGCTCCCACCGGGACAGGGGATTACGAGCAGTACTTC. This chain joins TRBV24-1 and TRBJ2-7; 10 bases align to TRBD1. Trimming took 5 bases from V and 4 from J; bases not matched to a gene: 10. This CDR3 has 16 residues. The germline CDR1 and CDR2 sequences are KGHDR and SFDVKD.

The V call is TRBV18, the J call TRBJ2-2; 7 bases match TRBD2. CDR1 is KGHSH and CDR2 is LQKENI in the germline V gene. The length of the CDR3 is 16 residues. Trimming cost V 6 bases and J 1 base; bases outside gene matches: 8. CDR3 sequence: CASSGRRERNTGELFF. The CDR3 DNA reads TGTGCCAGCTCCGGGCGGCGGGAGAGGAACACCGGGGAGCTGTTTTTT. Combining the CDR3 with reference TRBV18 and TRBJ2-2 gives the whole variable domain NAGVMQNPRHLVRRRGQEARLRCSPMKGHSHVYWYRQLPEEGLKFMVYLQKENIIDESGMPKERFSAEFPKEGPSILRIQQVVRGDSAAYFCASSGRRERNTGELFFGEGSRLTVL.

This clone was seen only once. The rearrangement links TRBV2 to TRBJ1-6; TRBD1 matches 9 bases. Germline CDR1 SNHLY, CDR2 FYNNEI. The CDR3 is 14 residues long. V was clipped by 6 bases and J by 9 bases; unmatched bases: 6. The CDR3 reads CASRTGTGISPLHF. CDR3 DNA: TGTGCCAGCAGGACCGGGACAGGGATTTCACCCCTCCACTTT.

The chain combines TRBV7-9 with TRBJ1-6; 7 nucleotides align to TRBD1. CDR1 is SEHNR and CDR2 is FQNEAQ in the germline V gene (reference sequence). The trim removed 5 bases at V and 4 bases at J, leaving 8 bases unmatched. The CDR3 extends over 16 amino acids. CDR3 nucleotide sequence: TGTGCCAGCAGCACTCAAGGACAGGTTTATAATTCACCCCTCCACTTT. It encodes CASSTQGQVYNSPLHF.

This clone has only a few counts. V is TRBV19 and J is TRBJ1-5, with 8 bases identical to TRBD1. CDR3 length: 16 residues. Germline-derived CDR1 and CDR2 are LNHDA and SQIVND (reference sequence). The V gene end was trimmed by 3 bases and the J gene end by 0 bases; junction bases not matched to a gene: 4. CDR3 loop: CASSIWTGYSNQPQHF. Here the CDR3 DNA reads TGTGCCAGTAGTATCTGGACAGGGTATAGCAATCAGCCCCAGCATTTT.

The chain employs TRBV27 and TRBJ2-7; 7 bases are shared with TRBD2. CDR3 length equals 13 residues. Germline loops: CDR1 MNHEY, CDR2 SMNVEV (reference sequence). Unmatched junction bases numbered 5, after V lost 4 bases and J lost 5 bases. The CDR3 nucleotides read TGTGCCAGCAGTTGGCGGGGGACGAACGAGCAGTACTTC. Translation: CASSWRGTNEQYF.

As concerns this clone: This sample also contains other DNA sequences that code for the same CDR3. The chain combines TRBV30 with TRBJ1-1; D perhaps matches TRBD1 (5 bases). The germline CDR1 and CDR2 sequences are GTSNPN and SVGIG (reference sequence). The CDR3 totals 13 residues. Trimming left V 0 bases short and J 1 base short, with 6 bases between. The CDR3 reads CAWSVRGNTEAFF. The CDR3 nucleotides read TGTGCCTGGAGTGTTAGGGGGAACACTGAAGCTTTCTTT.

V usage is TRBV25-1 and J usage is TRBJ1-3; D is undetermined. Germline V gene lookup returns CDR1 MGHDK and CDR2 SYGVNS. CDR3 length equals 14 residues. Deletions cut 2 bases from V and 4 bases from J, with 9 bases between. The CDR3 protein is CASSERGRGNTIYF. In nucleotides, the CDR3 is TGTGCCAGCAGTGAACGGGGAAGGGGAAACACCATATATTTT.

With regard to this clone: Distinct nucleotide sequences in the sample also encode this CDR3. DNA for the CDR3: TGTGCCAGTAGCCGAGGGAGGGGAAACACTGAAGCTTTCTTT. This sequence encodes CASSRGRGNTEAFF. V usage is TRBV19 and J usage is TRBJ1-1, with D maybe TRBD1 (5 bases). Per the germline V gene, CDR1 is LNHDA and CDR2 is SQIVND (reference sequence). V lost 6 bases, J lost 2 bases, and 13 bases lay in between. This CDR3 is built from 14 residues.